This TCR beta chain comes out of a study of cytotoxic CD8 clonotypes in ibrutinib-treated CLL. Study findings and constraints: The clonality rise at ibrutinib response reflected private clonotype expansion.

A single count supports this clone. Its antigen is not identified. The repertoire was sequenced with immunoSEQ multiplex PCR; TCRdb's copy has only in-frame clones and lacks some. The repertoire consists of about 39,000 clones, with roughly two thirds occurring once and the leading ten covering 6.5% to 8%. Trimming shortened V by 3 bases and J by 0 bases, and 12 bases separated the two germline ends. This CDR3 has 17 residues. The germline gives CDR1 LNHDA, CDR2 SQIVND (reference sequence). This sequence joins TRBV19 and TRBJ2-6; D perhaps matches TRBD1 (5 bases). The input for sequencing was PBMCs, taken at disease progression, from a patient treated with ibrutinib. This receptor was obtained from a human donor with chronic lymphocytic leukemia. This chain's CDR3 is CASSIRVIRSGANVLTF. The CDR3 DNA is TGTGCCAGTAGTATCAGGGTTATACGCTCTGGGGCCAACGTCCTGACTTTC. The full variable domain, its missing parts supplied by reference TRBV19 and TRBJ2-6, is DGGITQSPKYLFRKEGQNVTLSCEQNLNHDAMYWYRQDPGQGLRLIYYSQIVNDFQKGDIAEGYSVSREKKESFPLTVTSAQKNPTAFYLCASSIRVIRSGANVLTFGAGSRLTVL.